This is a list of T cell receptor beta chains from one sample in a study of blood T cell repertoires in COVID-19. The repertoire was sequenced with immunoSEQ multiplex PCR; TCRdb's copy has only in-frame clones and lacks some. The data hold roughly 260,000 clones, with about 90% observed a single time. The sample consisted of peripheral blood. These receptors were obtained from a young adult with COVID-19, enrolled during active disease. Each CDR3 is given with its conserved first and last residue. Each record gives: clone size, V gene, J gene, D gene, CDR3 DNA, CDR3 protein. D genes are given only for firm matches. Clone size is not always given. Where it is, it says once, few, many or a class for expanded clones.

abundance: -
v_gene: TRBV28
j_gene: TRBJ2-7
d_gene: TRBD2
CDR3nt: TGTGCCAGCAGGGGGATAGGGACTAGCACTCCCTACGAGCAGTACTTC
CDR3aa: CASRGIGTSTPYEQYF

abundance: -
v_gene: TRBV5-5
j_gene: TRBJ2-2
d_gene: -
CDR3nt: TGTGCCAGCAGCTTGGCTTCAGGGACCGGGGAGCTGTTTTTT
CDR3aa: CASSLASGTGELFF

abundance: -
v_gene: TRBV7-2
j_gene: TRBJ1-1
d_gene: TRBD1
CDR3nt: TGTGCCAGCAGCCGGGACAGAGCGAACACTGAAGCTTTCTTT
CDR3aa: CASSRDRANTEAFF

abundance: -
v_gene: TRBV2
j_gene: TRBJ2-1
d_gene: TRBD2
CDR3nt: TGTGCCAGCAGTATCCAGCGGGAGGGAGGCTTCTTC
CDR3aa: CASSIQREGGFF

abundance: -
v_gene: TRBV19
j_gene: TRBJ2-7
d_gene: -
CDR3nt: TGTGCCAGTAGTATAAGCCTCCAGTTAAGAGGAGAGCAGTACTTC
CDR3aa: CASSISLQLRGEQYF

abundance: once
v_gene: TRBV15
j_gene: TRBJ1-1
d_gene: TRBD1
CDR3nt: TGTGCCACCAGCAGCCCCCCAGACAGGGGGCCTACTGAAGCTTTCTTT
CDR3aa: CATSSPPDRGPTEAFF

abundance: -
v_gene: TRBV5-6
j_gene: TRBJ1-2
d_gene: -
CDR3nt: TGTGCCAGCAGCACTCCAGGACTCGGACAGACCCAAATCTACACCTTC
CDR3aa: CASSTPGLGQTQIYTF

abundance: -
v_gene: TRBV5-1
j_gene: TRBJ2-1
d_gene: TRBD2
CDR3nt: TGCGCCAGCATGGGACTAGGGGTGCCTGAGCAGTTCTTC
CDR3aa: CASMGLGVPEQFF

abundance: -
v_gene: TRBV10-3
j_gene: TRBJ2-1
d_gene: TRBD1
CDR3nt: TGTGCCATCAGCTGGACAGGGAACGATGAGCAGTTCTTC
CDR3aa: CAISWTGNDEQFF

abundance: -
v_gene: TRBV29-1
j_gene: TRBJ2-5
d_gene: TRBD2
CDR3nt: TGCAGCGTCACTTTAGCGGGTCCAGAGACCCAGTACTTC
CDR3aa: CSVTLAGPETQYF

abundance: -
v_gene: TRBV27
j_gene: TRBJ2-5
d_gene: TRBD2
CDR3nt: TGTGCCAGCACCGATACCGGGACTAGCGGGAGGGCTGAGACCCAGTACTTC
CDR3aa: CASTDTGTSGRAETQYF

abundance: -
v_gene: TRBV19
j_gene: TRBJ2-7
d_gene: TRBD1
CDR3nt: TGTGCCAGTAGCCCGACAGGGCCCTCCGGCGAGCAGTACTTC
CDR3aa: CASSPTGPSGEQYF

abundance: once
v_gene: TRBV27
j_gene: TRBJ2-3
d_gene: TRBD2
CDR3nt: TGTGCCAGCAGTTTATTGGCTAGCGGAAGCACAGATACGCAGTATTTT
CDR3aa: CASSLLASGSTDTQYF

abundance: -
v_gene: TRBV30
j_gene: TRBJ1-1
d_gene: -
CDR3nt: TGTGCCTGGAGTGTAAGCCTTAGTACTGAAGCTTTCTTT
CDR3aa: CAWSVSLSTEAFF

abundance: -
v_gene: TRBV4-1
j_gene: TRBJ2-7
d_gene: TRBD1
CDR3nt: TGCGCCAGCAGCCAGGGGGACAGGGGGGGCCGGGTGGACTTC
CDR3aa: CASSQGDRGGRVDF

abundance: -
v_gene: TRBV5-3
j_gene: TRBJ2-2
d_gene: -
CDR3nt: TGTGCCAGAAGCAACAGGGTGAGGGCGAACACCGGGGAGCTGTTTTTT
CDR3aa: CARSNRVRANTGELFF

abundance: -
v_gene: TRBV28
j_gene: TRBJ1-4
d_gene: -
CDR3nt: TGTGCCAGCAGTCTCCCGGACAGAGGACGGAATGAAAAACTGTTTTTT
CDR3aa: CASSLPDRGRNEKLFF

abundance: -
v_gene: TRBV4-2
j_gene: TRBJ1-3
d_gene: -
CDR3nt: TGTGCCAGCAGCCAAGATCGGGAAGGTCCGGCCATATATTTT
CDR3aa: CASSQDREGPAIYF

abundance: -
v_gene: TRBV28
j_gene: TRBJ2-1
d_gene: TRBD2
CDR3nt: TGTGCCAGCAGTCCTAGGGCTAGCGGGAGGTCCGGTAGCTCCTACAATGAGCAGTTCTTC
CDR3aa: CASSPRASGRSGSSYNEQFF

abundance: -
v_gene: TRBV18
j_gene: TRBJ2-7
d_gene: -
CDR3nt: TGTGCCAGCTCACCAACGGGATCCTACGAGCAGTACTTC
CDR3aa: CASSPTGSYEQYF

abundance: -
v_gene: TRBV28
j_gene: TRBJ1-6
d_gene: -
CDR3nt: TGTGCCAGCACCCTCCTTTTAAATTCACCCCTCCACTTT
CDR3aa: CASTLLLNSPLHF